Given below is one TCR beta chain in context. This sample is drawn from a study of immune evolution from preneoplasia to lung adenocarcinoma. The overall study: HLA loss of heterozygosity: 6% to 7.5% AIS, about 15% MIA, roughly 30% ADC, none AAH.

V lost 2 bases, J lost 5 bases, and 6 bases lay in between. There are 13 residues in the CDR3. Germline V lookup: CDR1 SGHTA, CDR2 FQGTGA. Assay: immunoSEQ multiplex PCR; the TCRdb copy retains only in-frame clones and omits some. The sample consists of about 8,300 clones, 80% to 90% of them appearing once. This receptor was identified in a person aged 70 to 80 with lung adenocarcinoma. What was sequenced was FFPE minimally invasive lung adenocarcinoma tissue. The V gene is TRBV7-3, the J gene TRBJ2-2; D is undetermined. CDR3 DNA sequence: TGTGCCAGCAGCTTACAGCAAACCGGGGAGCTGTTTTTT. Residues: CASSLQQTGELFF.